The entry below gives a single T cell receptor (beta chain) sequence along with its context. As yet, its antigen is unknown. V shed 7 bases and J shed 0 bases, with 8 bases lying between them. Germline V gene sequence: CDR1 SGHRS, CDR2 YFSETQ. The CDR3 covers 14 residues. This sample is part of a study of shared clonotypes between healthy human individuals. At the level of the study: CD8 memory received one plate per donor, CD8 naive two, CD4 memory three and CD4 naive three. Points from the study as a whole: When compared with the clonotypes that were shared by all four sorted-subset donors, the non-shared clonotypes turned out to have lower generation probabilities.

Method: immunoSEQ multiplex PCR; TCRdb's copy keeps in-frame clones and lacks some. The sample has under 2,500,000 clones, approximately 95% seen once; the top ten hold 0.1% to 0.15%. This receptor was obtained from a man between 18 and 29 years old in good health. Material: naive CD4+ T cells sorted from blood. Specified subset: CD45RA+ positively selected. The rearrangement joins TRBV5-1 to TRBJ2-6; D is undetermined. CDR3 in amino acids: CASLPGSGANVLTF. In DNA form, the CDR3 reads TGCGCCAGCCTCCCCGGCTCTGGGGCCAACGTCCTGACTTTC.